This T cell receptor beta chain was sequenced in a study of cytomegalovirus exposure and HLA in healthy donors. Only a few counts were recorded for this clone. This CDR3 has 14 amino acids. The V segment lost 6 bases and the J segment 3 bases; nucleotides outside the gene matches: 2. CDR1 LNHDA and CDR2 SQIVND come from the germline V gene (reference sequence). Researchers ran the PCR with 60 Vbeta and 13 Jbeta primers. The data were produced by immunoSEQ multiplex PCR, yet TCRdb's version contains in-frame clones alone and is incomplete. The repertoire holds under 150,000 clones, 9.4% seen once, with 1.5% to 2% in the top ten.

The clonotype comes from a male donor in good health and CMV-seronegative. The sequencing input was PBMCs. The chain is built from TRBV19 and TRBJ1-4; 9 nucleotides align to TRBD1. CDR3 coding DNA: TGTGCCAGTAGCTACAGGGGGCCTAATGAAAAACTGTTTTTT. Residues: CASSYRGPNEKLFF.